This T cell receptor beta chain was found in a study of CD8 T cells in ankylosing spondylitis. In this sample, this clonotype turned up many times. Its antigen remains unknown. CDR3 length: 15 residues. Trimming shortened V by 6 bases and J by 4 bases, and 19 bases separated the two germline ends. Germline lookup yields CDR1 DFQATT and CDR2 SNEGSKA (reference sequence). 5'-RACE, quantitative and with molecular barcodes, yielded the TCR beta libraries. MiXCR, applied by TCRdb to the 5' RACE reads, yields one record per CDR3 protein. The data show about 240,000 distinct CDR3 sequences, around 7.8% seen once. The study's findings and limits: Earlier work had already found some motif variants in reactive arthritis synovial fluid and blood. Reportedly, significant enrichment of disease-linked clones occurred in matched ankylosing spondylitis synovial fluid. Seemingly characteristic of ankylosing spondylitis blood was a TCR beta motif consisting of about 8 highly homologous variants.

The TCR was taken from a male donor with ankylosing spondylitis or in good health (not recorded which). The sequenced sample consisted of blood, either unsorted or a sorted T cell fraction (not recorded which). V usage is TRBV20-1 and J usage is TRBJ1-3; tentatively, D is TRBD1 (5 bases). In DNA form, the CDR3 reads TGCAGTGCGTGGGGGACTCCGCGTATAGGAAACACCATATATTTT. This translates into CSAWGTPRIGNTIYF.